The clone carrying this TCR beta chain has more than one count but fewer than ten. With a J-beta primer mix and a sample-barcoded 5' primer, a second PCR ran roughly 6 to 11 cycles. TCRdb reprocessed the 5' RACE reads via MiXCR and lists one record per CDR3 protein. The sample shows about 780,000 distinct CDR3 sequences, 60% to 80% of them seen only once. This sample was included in a study of blood T cells in healthy people across ages. This receptor was taken from a man aged 25-45 years in good health. Material for sequencing was blood.

The CDR3 coding sequence is TGTGCCAGCAGCGACCGGACTAGCGCGAACGAGCAGTACTTC. Protein: CASSDRTSANEQYF. The rearrangement uses TRBV9 and TRBJ2-7, with TRBD2 matching over 9 bases. The CDR3 is 14 amino acids. Germline V gene sequence: CDR1 SGDLS, CDR2 YYNGEE. The trim removed 3 bases at V and 5 bases at J, leaving 6 bases unmatched. Full variable domain (outside the CDR3, taken from reference TRBV9 and TRBJ2-7): DSGVTQTPKHLITATGQRVTLRCSPRSGDLSVYWYQQSLDQGLQFLIQYYNGEERAKGNILERFSAQQFPDLHSELNLSSLELGDSALYFCASSDRTSANEQYFGPGTRLTVT.